The 27 T cell receptor beta chains below come from one sample, sequenced in a study of T cell responses to AZD1222 COVID-19 vaccine. The table came from immunoSEQ multiplex PCR; TCRdb's copy has only in-frame clones and leaves some out. The data contain 55,000 to 65,000 clones, approximately 88% of them singletons. The specimen was peripheral blood, collected on day 0 of AZD1222 vaccination. Receptors originate from an adult in good health.

The rearrangement uses TRBV19 and TRBJ1-3; D is ambiguous. Looked up from germline, CDR1 is LNHDA and CDR2 is SQIVND (reference sequence). The V and J ends lost 6 bases and 0 bases respectively, with 12 bases between them. The CDR3 covers 15 residues. This chain's CDR3 is CASSKTGVSGNTIYF. In DNA, the CDR3 is TGTGCCAGTAGCAAGACCGGGGTCTCTGGAAACACCATATATTTT.

This rearrangement joins TRBV6-1 to TRBJ1-2; D unresolved. Germline V lookup: CDR1 MNHNS, CDR2 SASEGT. CDR3 length equals 14 residues. Trimming left V 0 bases short and J 8 bases short, with 13 bases between. The CDR3 region is CASSEAARQRGYTF. CDR3 bases: TGTGCCAGCAGTGAAGCGGCCAGGCAAAGGGGCTACACCTTC.

The chain joins TRBV2 to TRBJ2-1; possibly TRBD2 for D (5 bases). Germline CDR1 reads SNHLY; CDR2 reads FYNNEI. The V gene lost 8 bases and the J gene lost 1 base, with 12 bases spanning the gap. The CDR3 covers 14 residues. The CDR3 loop reads CASARENSYNEQFF. The CDR3 nucleotides read TGTGCCAGCGCACGGGAAAATTCCTACAATGAGCAGTTCTTC.

This chain connects TRBV2 to TRBJ1-6, with D hard to call. V was shortened by 7 bases and J by 9 bases, with 13 bases between the two germline ends. Per germline, CDR1 SNHLY and CDR2 FYNNEI. The CDR3 consists of 13 residues. In DNA, the CDR3 is TGTGCCAGCACCCTGATCATCCGTTCACCCCTCCACTTT. Amino acids: CASTLIIRSPLHF.

The CDR3 DNA reads as TGTGCCAGCAGCTTATTGTCGCACAGGGAAATCACAGATACGCAGTATTTT. It encodes CASSLLSHREITDTQYF. V is TRBV7-8 and J is TRBJ2-3; D might be TRBD1 (6 bases). Trimming removed 2 bases from V and 2 bases from J, with 17 bases in between. This CDR3 is built from 17 residues. Germline CDR1 is SGHVS and CDR2 is FQNEAQ.

CDR3: CASSEGTYGANYGYTF. The CDR3 coding sequence is TGTGCCAGTAGTGAAGGGACATACGGAGCTAACTATGGCTACACCTTC. The V gene is TRBV19, the J gene TRBJ1-2, with D perhaps matching TRBD1 (6 bases). CDR1 and CDR2 from the germline V gene are LNHDA and SQIVND (reference sequence). This CDR3 spans 16 amino acids. V lost 5 bases to trimming and J lost 0 bases, with 16 bases between them. The whole variable domain, remainder taken from reference TRBV19 and TRBJ1-2, is DGGITQSPKYLFRKEGQNVTLSCEQNLNHDAMYWYRQDPGQGLRLIYYSQIVNDFQKGDIAEGYSVSREKKESFPLTVTSAQKNPTAFYLCASSEGTYGANYGYTFGSGTRLTVV.

The chain links TRBV28 to TRBJ1-3; a weak D match, TRBD1 (6 bases). This CDR3 region has 13 residues. Germline loops: CDR1 MDHEN, CDR2 SYDVKM. This CDR3 is CACTGFSGNTIYF. The CDR3, as DNA: TGTGCTTGTACAGGGTTCTCTGGAAACACCATATATTTT.

For the CDR3, the DNA is TGTGCCAGCAGAGCCGCGGCGGGAGTATACACCGGGGAGCTGTTTTTT. This translates into CASRAAAGVYTGELFF. The rearrangement links TRBV2 to TRBJ2-2, with 7 bases aligning to TRBD2. The CDR3 covers 16 residues. Germline-derived CDR1 and CDR2 are SNHLY and FYNNEI. The V and J ends lost 6 bases and 3 bases, in that order; junction bases with no gene match: 10.

The chain links TRBV6-5 to TRBJ1-4; tentatively, D is TRBD1 (6 bases). Looked up from germline, CDR1 is MNHEY and CDR2 is SVGAGI. This CDR3 is built from 15 residues. Trimming cost V 2 bases and J 8 bases, with 15 bases left between them. The CDR3 sequence is CASSYEGVGKEKLFF. The CDR3 DNA follows: TGTGCCAGCAGTTACGAGGGGGTGGGAAAGGAAAAACTGTTTTTT.

This rearrangement joins TRBV19 to TRBJ2-3, with D possibly TRBD2 on 5 matching bases. Trimming pared 4 bases from V and 0 bases from J, leaving 14 bases between. The CDR3 length is 16 residues. CDR1 and CDR2 (germline): LNHDA, SQIVND (reference sequence). CDR3 region: CASSRSRRVSTDTQYF. The CDR3 region has the DNA TGTGCCAGTAGTAGGTCGCGGCGGGTTAGCACAGATACGCAGTATTTT.

This sequence joins TRBV5-4 and TRBJ1-6; 10 positions agree with TRBD1. The V gene end was trimmed by 4 bases and the J gene end by 5 bases; junction bases not matched to a gene: 3. CDR1 and CDR2 from the germline V gene are SGHNT and YYREEE (reference sequence). The CDR3 extends over 15 amino acids. CDR3 sequence (DNA): TGTGCCAGCAGCCCGGGACAGGGGAATAATTCACCCCTCCACTTT. It codes for CASSPGQGNNSPLHF.

V usage is TRBV18 and J usage is TRBJ2-7; D is undetermined. Germline V gene lookup returns CDR1 KGHSH and CDR2 LQKENI. The CDR3 spans 13 residues. With 2 bases removed from V and 7 bases from J, the gap between germline ends came to 12 bases. The DNA of the CDR3 is TGTGCCAGCTCACCATCGGATGAAAGAGAGCAGTACTTC. Amino acids: CASSPSDEREQYF.

This sequence joins TRBV10-2 and TRBJ2-3; 11 bases line up with TRBD2. The CDR3 contains 15 residues. Germline V gene lookup returns CDR1 WSHSY and CDR2 SAAADI. V shed 6 bases and J 5 bases; nucleotides not matched to a gene: 7. In DNA form, the CDR3 reads TGCGCCAGCAGGGATGGGACTAGCGGACGAGATACGCAGTATTTT. This encodes CASRDGTSGRDTQYF.

The V gene is TRBV5-1, the J gene TRBJ2-7, with 8 bases that match TRBD1. The V gene end was trimmed by 3 bases and the J gene end by 7 bases; junction bases not matched to a gene: 9. The CDR3 runs to 14 residues. Germline-derived CDR1 and CDR2 are SGHRS and YFSETQ. Here the CDR3 reads CASSSTRGPGEQYF. The CDR3 nucleotides are TGCGCCAGCAGCTCCACCAGGGGGCCGGGAGAGCAGTACTTC.

The rearrangement uses TRBV3-1 (or the pseudogene TRBV3-2) and TRBJ2-3; TRBD2 aligns across 7 bases. V dropped 7 bases and J dropped 0; count of bases not matched to a gene: 4. The CDR3 runs to 14 residues. Germline V gene lookup returns CDR1 LGHDT and CDR2 YNNKEL (reference sequence). The CDR3 sequence: CASTRTRSTDTQYF. In DNA, the CDR3 is TGTGCCAGCACCCGGACTAGAAGCACAGATACGCAGTATTTT.

CDR3 region: CASSVGYGYTF. For the CDR3, the DNA is TGTGCCAGCAGTGTAGGGTATGGCTACACCTTC. This chain uses TRBV25-1 with TRBJ1-2, with unresolved D. V dropped 4 bases and J dropped 5 bases, with 5 bases sitting between them. CDR3 size: 11 residues. Germline CDR1 reads MGHDK; CDR2 reads SYGVNS.

Concerning this clone itself: Other DNA variants within this sample encode the same CDR3. V is TRBV12-3 or TRBV12-4 and J is TRBJ2-5; no definite D call. This CDR3 is built from 11 residues. Deletions cut 6 bases from V and 5 bases from J, with 7 bases between. Written as DNA, the CDR3 is TGTGCCAGCAGCCTCGGGGAGACCCAGTACTTC. It encodes CASSLGETQYF.

The chain is built from TRBV24-1 and TRBJ2-1; 12 bases are a match to TRBD2. CDR3 size: 17 residues. Germline V gene data show CDR1 as KGHDR and CDR2 as SFDVKD. Trimming at V came to 3 bases and at J to 4 bases, leaving 6 bases not matched to a gene. The CDR3 is CATSDAGLAGRYNEQFF. The CDR3 nucleotides are TGTGCCACCAGTGATGCTGGACTAGCGGGACGGTACAATGAGCAGTTCTTC.

The CDR3 loop is CASTWGGGAYEQYF. CDR3 nucleotides: TGTGCCAGCACCTGGGGAGGGGGTGCTTACGAGCAGTACTTC. The rearrangement uses TRBV6-5 and TRBJ2-7; maybe TRBD2 (7 bases). The CDR3 sequence is 14 residues long. The V end was cut by 7 bases, the J end by 4 bases, with 17 bases between. CDR1 MNHEY and CDR2 SVGAGI come from the germline V gene.

The chain is built from TRBV29-1 and TRBJ1-2; D is perhaps TRBD1 (6 bases). This CDR3 is 13 amino acids long. Trimming took 6 bases from V and 8 from J, leaving 19 bases between them. Germline assignment: CDR1 SQVTM and CDR2 ANQGSEA. CDR3 nucleotide sequence: TGCAGCGTAGCTAACAGGGCCCGGGGAGGCTACACCTTC. Its protein product is CSVANRARGGYTF.

In DNA, the CDR3 is TGTGCCAGCAGCCCCGGGACAGCCAATCAGCCCCAGCATTTT. It encodes CASSPGTANQPQHF. The chain joins TRBV5-5 to TRBJ1-5, with 7 bases matching TRBD1. CDR1 and CDR2 (germline): SGHKS, YYEKEE (reference sequence). The CDR3 extends over 14 amino acids. Trimming at V came to 4 bases and at J to 3 bases, leaving 4 bases not matched to a gene.

The chain has TRBV3-1 (or the pseudogene TRBV3-2) and TRBJ2-1; 8 bases are a match to TRBD2. The length of the CDR3 is 15 residues. The ends lost 6 bases at V and 0 bases at J; junction bases unmatched: 4. Germline CDR1 and CDR2: LGHDT and YNNKEL (reference sequence). CDR3 amino acids: CASSPSGSSYNEQFF. The DNA for the CDR3 is TGTGCCAGCAGTCCAAGCGGGAGCTCCTACAATGAGCAGTTCTTC.

The V and J genes are TRBV29-1 and TRBJ2-1; 8 bases line up with TRBD2. Trimming removed 1 base from V and 4 bases from J; junction bases left unmatched: 15. The germline V gene encodes CDR1 SQVTM and CDR2 ANQGSEA. This CDR3 is 18 amino acids long. The CDR3 reads CSVEGGGVAGSIYNEQFF. The CDR3 DNA sequence: TGCAGCGTTGAAGGCGGGGGTGTAGCGGGGTCGATTTACAATGAGCAGTTCTTC.

V usage is TRBV11-3 and J usage is TRBJ2-1, with D unclear. CDR1 and CDR2 (germline): SGHNT, YENEEA. The germline V and J ends were trimmed by 3 bases and 5 bases, with 8 bases remaining between them. There are 13 residues in the CDR3. The DNA of the CDR3 is TGTGCCAGCAGCTTTGAGAGTGACAATGAGCAGTTCTTC. It specifies CASSFESDNEQFF. The complete variable domain, with remaining parts taken from reference TRBV11-3 and TRBJ2-1, reads EAGVVQSPRYKIIEKKQPVAFWCNPISGHNTLYWYLQNLGQGPELLIRYENEEAVDDSQLPKDRFSAERLKGVDSTLKIQPAELGDSAVYLCASSFESDNEQFFGPGTRLTVL.

The chain has TRBV4-1 and TRBJ1-5; D gene unclear. Germline assignment: CDR1 MGHRA and CDR2 YSYEKL. The CDR3 totals 16 residues. V was clipped by 0 bases and J by 1 base, with 10 bases between them. The CDR3 loop reads CASSQEALGSNQPQHF. DNA of the CDR3: TGCGCCAGCAGCCAAGAAGCGCTAGGCAGCAATCAGCCCCAGCATTTT.

V is TRBV6-2 or TRBV6-3 and J is TRBJ1-5; D may be TRBD1 (6 bases). This CDR3 contains 18 residues. CDR1 is MNHEY and CDR2 is SVGEGT in the germline V gene. V was shortened by 2 bases and J by 5 bases, with 22 bases between the two germline ends. CDR3 DNA sequence: TGTGCCAGCAGTTACCCCCGTTCATCGACAGGCGGGGATCAGCCCCAGCATTTT. Its translation is CASSYPRSSTGGDQPQHF.

The chain carries TRBV3-1 (or the pseudogene TRBV3-2) and TRBJ2-7; D is perhaps TRBD2 (5 bases). Trimming cost V 2 bases and J 0 bases, with 17 bases left between them. Germline V gives CDR1 LGHDT, CDR2 YNNKEL (reference sequence). This CDR3 has 17 amino acids. The CDR3 nucleotides read TGTGCCAGCAGCCAAATTATCGGAGCGGTCGGCTCCTACGAGCAGTACTTC. This encodes CASSQIIGAVGSYEQYF.